This is a list of T cell receptor beta chains from one sample in a study of blood T cell repertoires in COVID-19. Profiling relied on immunoSEQ multiplex PCR, and the TCRdb table lists in-frame clones only, not all of them. The table includes 200,000 to 300,000 clones, around 79% detected once. Input material: peripheral blood. All receptors derive from a woman of 80 years or more with acute or convalescent COVID-19. Each CDR3 is given with its conserved first and last residue. Each record gives: D gene, V gene, clone size, J gene, CDR3 DNA, CDR3 protein. The D gene is left open where the match is weak. The size of a clone is reported for some rows only, either as once, few or many, or as a class for expanded clones.

TRBD1	TRBV6-2/TRBV6-3	few	TRBJ2-7	TGTGCCAGCAGTCCCCGGGACAGGGTAAACTACGAGCAGTACTTC	CASSPRDRVNYEQYF
.	TRBV14	.	TRBJ1-1	TGTGCCAGCAGCCAAGGATGGGGAGGGATGAACACTGAAGCTTTCTTT	CASSQGWGGMNTEAFF
TRBD1	TRBV27	.	TRBJ2-3	TGTGCCAGCAGTTTTTGGGACAGGGGTCGGGTTACGCAGTATTTT	CASSFWDRGRVTQYF
.	TRBV6-5	.	TRBJ2-5	TGTGCCAGCAGAGCCGGACAGTTTTTAGAGACCCAGTACTTC	CASRAGQFLETQYF
.	TRBV6-1	.	TRBJ2-7	TGTGCCAGCAGTGAAGATAGACAGATGGGCGAGCAGTACTTC	CASSEDRQMGEQYF
.	TRBV18	.	TRBJ1-5	TGTGCCAGCTCACCAGCGCCGGCAGGGAGGACAAATCAGCCCCAGCATTTT	CASSPAPAGRTNQPQHF
.	TRBV4-1	.	TRBJ2-3	TGCGCCAGCAGCCGTTCGGGGGTCCGTGCGAGCACAGATACGCAGTATTTT	CASSRSGVRASTDTQYF
TRBD1	TRBV7-9	.	TRBJ2-7	TGTGCCAGCAGTCAGACAGGGGAACCTTACGAGCAGTACTTC	CASSQTGEPYEQYF
TRBD1	TRBV5-1	.	TRBJ2-7	TGCGCCAGCAGCTTGGATGGGACAGGGGCCTACGAGCAGTACTTC	CASSLDGTGAYEQYF
TRBD1	TRBV2	.	TRBJ2-3	TGTGCCAGCAGCAGGACAGGGGGCGAGGATACGCAGTATTTT	CASSRTGGEDTQYF
.	TRBV10-3	.	TRBJ1-2	TGTGCCATCAAAGGGGGATTAGGTTATGGCTACACCTTC	CAIKGGLGYGYTF
.	TRBV19	few	TRBJ2-3	TGTGCCAGTAGAGTTACTAGCACAGATACGCAGTATTTT	CASRVTSTDTQYF
TRBD2	TRBV5-1	once	TRBJ2-5	TGCGCCAGCAGCTTGGCCGCGGGAGATGGGGAGACCCAGTACTTC	CASSLAAGDGETQYF
TRBD1	TRBV27	.	TRBJ1-2	TGTGCCAGCAGTCGGGGGACAGGGTCCAATGGCTACACCTTC	CASSRGTGSNGYTF
TRBD1	TRBV19	.	TRBJ2-7	TGTGCCAGTAGTCGGACAGGTGATATCTACGAGCAGTACTTC	CASSRTGDIYEQYF
.	TRBV19	.	TRBJ1-3	TGTGCCAGTAGTATCGGGGGGCGATTAGGAAACACCATATATTTT	CASSIGGRLGNTIYF
.	TRBV5-3	.	TRBJ2-7	TGTGCCAACCGGGACAACTACGAGCAGTACTTC	CANRDNYEQYF
TRBD2	TRBV5-1	.	TRBJ2-2	TGCGCCAGCAGCATAGCGGGAGAAAGGGGCGGGGAGCTGTTTTTT	CASSIAGERGGELFF
.	TRBV4-3	.	TRBJ2-5	TGCGCCAGCAGCCAAGGACTACAAGAGACCCAGTACTTC	CASSQGLQETQYF
.	TRBV3-1/TRBV3-2	.	TRBJ2-3	TGTGCCAGCAGCCAACCTGCCACGGTGGGCACAGATACGCAGTATTTT	CASSQPATVGTDTQYF
TRBD1	TRBV10-2	.	TRBJ2-7	TGCGCCAGCCGGAGGGGACAGGGTGTCCACGAGCAGTACTTC	CASRRGQGVHEQYF
TRBD1	TRBV19	.	TRBJ1-2	TGTGCCAGTAGTATCGACAGGGCTACCTCATATGGCTACACCTTC	CASSIDRATSYGYTF
TRBD1	TRBV5-1	.	TRBJ2-7	TGCGCCAGCAGCTCGGGGACAGGGAAATCGGGTGACGAGCAGTACTTC	CASSSGTGKSGDEQYF
.	TRBV7-2	.	TRBJ2-1	TGTGCCAGCAGCTTGCTAGCGAGGAATGAGCAGTTCTTC	CASSLLARNEQFF
TRBD2	TRBV20-1	.	TRBJ2-3	TGCAGTGCTAGTGCGAGCGGGGGGTCCACAGATACGCAGTATTTT	CSASASGGSTDTQYF
.	TRBV7-9	.	TRBJ1-3	TGTGCCAGCAGGTCCGGGGGTGGAGGAGGAAACACCATATATTTT	CASRSGGGGGNTIYF
TRBD1	TRBV7-2	.	TRBJ2-1	TGTGCCAGCAGCTTAGGGGGACAGGGAGGACGGTTCTTC	CASSLGGQGGRFF
.	TRBV20-1	.	TRBJ2-7	TGCAGTGCTAGTGGTAGCTTGGGTGCCTACGAGCAGTACTTC	CSASGSLGAYEQYF
TRBD2	TRBV7-2	many	TRBJ2-1	TGTGCCAGCAGCGTACTAGCGGGGGCCAACTACAATGAGCAGTTCTTC	CASSVLAGANYNEQFF
.	TRBV2	.	TRBJ2-5	TGTGCCAGCAGTGGGCCTAAGCGGTACTTC	CASSGPKRYF
.	TRBV6-5	.	TRBJ1-1	TGTGCCAGCAGTAACAGACAGACAAACACTGAAGCTTTCTTT	CASSNRQTNTEAFF
.	TRBV3-1/TRBV3-2	.	TRBJ2-2	TGTGCCAGCAGCCTCCACAGGAAGAGTGCGAACACCGGGGAGCTGTTTTTT	CASSLHRKSANTGELFF
TRBD2	TRBV20-1	.	TRBJ2-5	TGCAGTGCTAGTGGCTCTAGCGGGGGGGCGAGGGAGACCCAGTACTTC	CSASGSSGGARETQYF
.	TRBV27	.	TRBJ1-5	TGTGCCAGCAGTCTCCAGGGATTTGGGCAGCCCCAGCATTTT	CASSLQGFGQPQHF
TRBD1	TRBV19	.	TRBJ1-5	TGTGCCAGTAGACGAGGGACAGGGAAGGATCAGCCCCAGCATTTT	CASRRGTGKDQPQHF